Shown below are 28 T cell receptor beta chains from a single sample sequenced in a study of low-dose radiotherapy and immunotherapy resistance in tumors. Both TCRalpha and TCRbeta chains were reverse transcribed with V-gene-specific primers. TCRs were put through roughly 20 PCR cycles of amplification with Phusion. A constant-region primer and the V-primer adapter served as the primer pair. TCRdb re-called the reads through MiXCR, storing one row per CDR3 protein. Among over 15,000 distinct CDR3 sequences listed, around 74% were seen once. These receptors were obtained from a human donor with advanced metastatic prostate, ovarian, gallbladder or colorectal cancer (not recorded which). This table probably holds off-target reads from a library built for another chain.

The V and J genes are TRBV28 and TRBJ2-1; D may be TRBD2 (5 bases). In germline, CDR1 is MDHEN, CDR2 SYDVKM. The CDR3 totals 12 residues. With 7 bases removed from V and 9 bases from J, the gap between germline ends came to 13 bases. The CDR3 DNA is TGTGCCAGCACCACTTCGGGGAGTGAGCAGTTCTTC. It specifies CASTTSGSEQFF. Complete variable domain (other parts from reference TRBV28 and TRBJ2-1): DVKVTQSSRYLVKRTGEKVFLECVQDMDHENMFWYRQDPGLGLRLIYFSYDVKMKEKGDIPEGYSVSREKKERFSLILESASTNQTSMYLCASTTSGSEQFFGPGTRLTVL.

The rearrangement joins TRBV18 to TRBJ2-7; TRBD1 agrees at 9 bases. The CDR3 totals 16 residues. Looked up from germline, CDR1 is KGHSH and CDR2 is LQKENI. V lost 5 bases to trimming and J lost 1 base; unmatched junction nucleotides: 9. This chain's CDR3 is CASSSQGAGASYEQYF. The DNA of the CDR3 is TGTGCCAGCTCATCACAGGGGGCAGGGGCGTCCTACGAGCAGTACTTC.

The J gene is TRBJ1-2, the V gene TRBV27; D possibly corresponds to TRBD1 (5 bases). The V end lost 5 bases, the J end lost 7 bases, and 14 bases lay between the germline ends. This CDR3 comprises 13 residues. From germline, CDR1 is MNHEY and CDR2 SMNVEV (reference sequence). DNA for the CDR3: TGTGCCAGCAGTCCCCAGGGTACCGGTGGCTACACCTTC. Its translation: CASSPQGTGGYTF.

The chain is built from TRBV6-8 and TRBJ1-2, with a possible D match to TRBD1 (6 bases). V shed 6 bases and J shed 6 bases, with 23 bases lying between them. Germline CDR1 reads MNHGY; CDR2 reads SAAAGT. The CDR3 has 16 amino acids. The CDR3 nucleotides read TGTGCCAGCAGGGGGGTTTCTTTTCGTAGACAGGATGGCTACACCTTC. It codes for CASRGVSFRRQDGYTF.

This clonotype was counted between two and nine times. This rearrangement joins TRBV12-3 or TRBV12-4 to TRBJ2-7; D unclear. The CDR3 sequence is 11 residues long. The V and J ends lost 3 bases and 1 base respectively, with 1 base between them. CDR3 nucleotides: TGTGCCAGCAGTTTTTCCTACGAGCAGTACTTC. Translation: CASSFSYEQYF.

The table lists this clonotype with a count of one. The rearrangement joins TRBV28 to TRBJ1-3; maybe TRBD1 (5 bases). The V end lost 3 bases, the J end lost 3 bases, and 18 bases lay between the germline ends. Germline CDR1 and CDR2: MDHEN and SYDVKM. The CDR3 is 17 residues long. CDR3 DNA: TGTGCCAGCAGTTTTAGACGGGGGGAATTCGGTGGAAACACCATATATTTT. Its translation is CASSFRRGEFGGNTIYF.

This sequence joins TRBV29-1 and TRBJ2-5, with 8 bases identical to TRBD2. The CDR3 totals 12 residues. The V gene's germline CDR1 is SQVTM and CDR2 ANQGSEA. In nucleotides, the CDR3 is TGCAGTAGTAGCGGGAATGAGGAGACCCAGTACTTC. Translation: CSSSGNEETQYF.

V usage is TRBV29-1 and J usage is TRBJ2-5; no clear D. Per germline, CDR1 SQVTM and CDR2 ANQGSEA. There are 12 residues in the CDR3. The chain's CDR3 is CSGGPTQETQYF. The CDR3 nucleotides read TGCAGTGGCGGTCCTACCCAAGAGACCCAGTACTTC.

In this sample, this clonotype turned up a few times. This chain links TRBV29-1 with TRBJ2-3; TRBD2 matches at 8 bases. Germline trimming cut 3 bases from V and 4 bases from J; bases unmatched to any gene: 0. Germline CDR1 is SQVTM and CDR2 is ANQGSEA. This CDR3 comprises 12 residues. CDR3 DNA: TGCAGCGTTGACGGGAGGGCAGATACGCAGTATTTT. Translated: CSVDGRADTQYF.

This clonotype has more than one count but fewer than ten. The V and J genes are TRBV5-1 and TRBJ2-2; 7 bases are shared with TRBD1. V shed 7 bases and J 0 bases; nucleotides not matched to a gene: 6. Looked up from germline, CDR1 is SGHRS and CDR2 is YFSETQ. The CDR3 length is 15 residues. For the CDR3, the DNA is TGCGCCAGCCGGCGGACAGGATCGAACACCGGGGAGCTGTTTTTT. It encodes CASRRTGSNTGELFF.

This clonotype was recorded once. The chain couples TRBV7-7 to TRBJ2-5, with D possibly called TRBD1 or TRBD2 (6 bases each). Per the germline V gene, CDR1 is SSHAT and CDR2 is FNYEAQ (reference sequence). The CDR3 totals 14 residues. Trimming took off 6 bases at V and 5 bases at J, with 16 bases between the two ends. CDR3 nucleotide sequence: TGTGCCAGCAGTGGGGGGCTCCGGGGTGAGACCCAGTACTTC. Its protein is CASSGGLRGETQYF. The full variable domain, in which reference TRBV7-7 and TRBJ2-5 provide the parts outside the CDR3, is GAGVSQSPRYKVTKRGQDVTLRCDPISSHATLYWYQQALGQGPEFLTYFNYEAQPDKSGLPSDRFSAERPEGSISTLTIQRTEQRDSAMYRCASSGGLRGETQYFGPGTRLLVL.

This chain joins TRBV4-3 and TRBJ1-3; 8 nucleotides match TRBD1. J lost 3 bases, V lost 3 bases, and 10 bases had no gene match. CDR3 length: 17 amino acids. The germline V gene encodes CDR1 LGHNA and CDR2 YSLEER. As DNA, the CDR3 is TGCGCCAGCAGCCAGCCCCCCCCAGGGGGCGTTGGAAACACCATATATTTT. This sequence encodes CASSQPPPGGVGNTIYF.

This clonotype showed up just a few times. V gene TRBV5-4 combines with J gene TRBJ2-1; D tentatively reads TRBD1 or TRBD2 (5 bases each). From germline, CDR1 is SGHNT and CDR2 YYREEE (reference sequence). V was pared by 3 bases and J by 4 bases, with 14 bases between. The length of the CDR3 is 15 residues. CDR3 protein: CASSSRDRTYNEQFF. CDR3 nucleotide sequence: TGTGCCAGCAGCTCCCGGGACCGTACTTACAATGAGCAGTTCTTC.

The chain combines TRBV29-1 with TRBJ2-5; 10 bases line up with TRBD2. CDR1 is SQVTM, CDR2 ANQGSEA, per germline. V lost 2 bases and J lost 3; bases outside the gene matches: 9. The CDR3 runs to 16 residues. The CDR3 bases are TGCAGCGTTGAATCTCCCAATACTAGCGGGAAAGAGACCCAGTACTTC. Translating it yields CSVESPNTSGKETQYF.

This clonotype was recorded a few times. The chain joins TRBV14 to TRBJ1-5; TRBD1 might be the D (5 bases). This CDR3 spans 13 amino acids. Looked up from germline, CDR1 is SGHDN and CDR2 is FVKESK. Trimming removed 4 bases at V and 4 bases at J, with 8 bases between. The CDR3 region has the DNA TGTGCCAGCAGCCGATCAGGGAATCAGCCCCAGCATTTT. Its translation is CASSRSGNQPQHF.

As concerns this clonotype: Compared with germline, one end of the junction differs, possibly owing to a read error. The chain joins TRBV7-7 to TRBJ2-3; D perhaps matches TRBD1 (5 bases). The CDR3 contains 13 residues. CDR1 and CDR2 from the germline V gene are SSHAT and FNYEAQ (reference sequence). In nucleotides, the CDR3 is TGTGCTAGCAGCTTTAACAGGCAAGATACGCAGTATTTT. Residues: CASSFNRQDTQYF.

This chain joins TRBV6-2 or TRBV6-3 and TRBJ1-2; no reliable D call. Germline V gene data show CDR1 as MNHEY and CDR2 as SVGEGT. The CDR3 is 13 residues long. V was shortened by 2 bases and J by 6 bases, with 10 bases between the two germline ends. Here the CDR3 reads CASSYIGRDGYTF. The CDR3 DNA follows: TGTGCCAGCAGTTACATAGGGAGGGATGGCTACACCTTC.

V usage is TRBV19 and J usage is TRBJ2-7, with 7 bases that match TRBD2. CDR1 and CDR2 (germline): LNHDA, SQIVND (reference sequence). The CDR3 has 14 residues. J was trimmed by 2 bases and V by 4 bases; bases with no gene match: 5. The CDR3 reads CASSNGGRPYEQYF. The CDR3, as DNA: TGTGCCAGTAGTAACGGCGGGAGACCCTACGAGCAGTACTTC. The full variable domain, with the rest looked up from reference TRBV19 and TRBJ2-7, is DGGITQSPKYLFRKEGQNVTLSCEQNLNHDAMYWYRQDPGQGLRLIYYSQIVNDFQKGDIAEGYSVSREKKESFPLTVTSAQKNPTAFYLCASSNGGRPYEQYFGPGTRLTVT.

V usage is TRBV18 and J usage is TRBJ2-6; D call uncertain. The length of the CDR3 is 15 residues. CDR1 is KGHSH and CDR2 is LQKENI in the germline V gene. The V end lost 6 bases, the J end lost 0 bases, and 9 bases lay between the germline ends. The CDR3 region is CASSLSSSGANVLTF. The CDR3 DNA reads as TGTGCCAGCTCCCTGAGCAGCTCTGGGGCCAACGTCCTGACTTTC.

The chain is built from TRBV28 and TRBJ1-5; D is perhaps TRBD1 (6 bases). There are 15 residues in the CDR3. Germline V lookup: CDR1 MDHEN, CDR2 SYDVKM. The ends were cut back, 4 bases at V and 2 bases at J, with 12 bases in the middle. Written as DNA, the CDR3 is TGTGCCAGCAGTTACAGGGACACAGGCAATCAGCCCCAGCATTTT. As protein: CASSYRDTGNQPQHF.

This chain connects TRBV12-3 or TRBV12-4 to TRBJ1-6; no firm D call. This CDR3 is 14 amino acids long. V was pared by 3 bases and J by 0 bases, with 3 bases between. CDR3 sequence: CASSFGSYNSPLHF. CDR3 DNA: TGTGCCAGCAGTTTTGGCTCCTATAATTCACCCCTCCACTTT.

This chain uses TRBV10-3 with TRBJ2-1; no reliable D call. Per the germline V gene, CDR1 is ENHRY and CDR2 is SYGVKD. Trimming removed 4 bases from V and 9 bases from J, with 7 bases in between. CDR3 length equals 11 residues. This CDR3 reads CAISALGEQFF. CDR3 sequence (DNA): TGTGCCATCAGTGCTCTGGGTGAGCAGTTCTTC.

The CDR3 bases are TGCAGCGTACGGACAGGGATGGGCTACACCTTC. It codes for CSVRTGMGYTF. The chain recombines TRBV29-1 with TRBJ1-2; 8 bases map to TRBD1. The V gene end was trimmed by 6 bases and the J gene end by 8 bases; junction bases not matched to a gene: 5. This CDR3 has 11 amino acids. Per germline, CDR1 SQVTM and CDR2 ANQGSEA.

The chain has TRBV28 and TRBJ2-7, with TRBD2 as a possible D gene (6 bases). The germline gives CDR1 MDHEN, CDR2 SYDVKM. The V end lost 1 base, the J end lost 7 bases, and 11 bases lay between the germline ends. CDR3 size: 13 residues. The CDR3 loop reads CASSLYQAGEQYF. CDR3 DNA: TGTGCCAGCAGTTTATACCAGGCGGGGGAGCAGTACTTC.

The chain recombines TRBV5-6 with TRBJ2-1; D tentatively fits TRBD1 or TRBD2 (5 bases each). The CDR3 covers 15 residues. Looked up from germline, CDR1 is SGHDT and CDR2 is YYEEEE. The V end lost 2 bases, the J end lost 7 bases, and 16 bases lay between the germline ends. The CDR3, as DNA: TGTGCCAGCAGCTTCAATGCCGGGACCGGGAATGAGCAGTTCTTC. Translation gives CASSFNAGTGNEQFF.

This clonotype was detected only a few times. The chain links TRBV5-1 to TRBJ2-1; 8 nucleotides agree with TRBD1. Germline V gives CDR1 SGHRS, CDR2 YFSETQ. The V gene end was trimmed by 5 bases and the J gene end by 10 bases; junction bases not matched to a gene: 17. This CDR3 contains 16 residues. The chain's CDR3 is CASSHPYSGQALEQFF. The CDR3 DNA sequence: TGCGCCAGCAGTCACCCTTACTCGGGACAGGCCCTAGAGCAGTTCTTC.

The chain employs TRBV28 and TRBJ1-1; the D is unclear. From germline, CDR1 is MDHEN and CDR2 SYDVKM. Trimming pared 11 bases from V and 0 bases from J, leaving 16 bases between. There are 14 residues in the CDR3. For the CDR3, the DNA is TGTGCCTCCCGTCCAGGCAGGCTGAACACTGAAGCTTTCTTT. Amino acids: CASRPGRLNTEAFF.

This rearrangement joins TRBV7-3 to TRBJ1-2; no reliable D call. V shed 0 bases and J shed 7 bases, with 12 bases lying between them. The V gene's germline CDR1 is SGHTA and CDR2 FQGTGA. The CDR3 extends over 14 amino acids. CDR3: CASSLTDQIGGYTF. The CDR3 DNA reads TGTGCCAGCAGCTTAACAGATCAGATAGGTGGCTACACCTTC.